This T cell receptor beta chain emerged from a study of early T cells in non-severe SARS-CoV-2 infection. In the study overall: Sequencing targeted bulk RNA from unsorted whole blood, leaving chains unpaired.

Individual cDNA molecules were tagged with unique molecular identifiers, the study reported. From the 5' RACE reads, TCRdb called clonotypes with MiXCR, one entry per CDR3 protein. Of 95,000 to 100,000 distinct CDR3 sequences listed, roughly 13% are singletons. Study-wide points: VDJdb-based annotation leaned toward anti-spike CD8 responses and missed private and CD4 specificities.

V shed 1 base and J shed 4 bases, with 10 bases lying between them. This CDR3 is built from 14 residues. In germline, CDR1 is MGHDK, CDR2 SYGVNS. Comment on this clonotype: The antigen is undetermined.

J is TRBJ2-5 and V is TRBV25-1; D is unresolved. Sequenced input: whole blood. The TCR sequence derives from an adult who was a healthcare worker with PCR-confirmed SARS-CoV-2 infection or an uninfected control (not recorded which). The CDR3 nucleotides read TGTGCCAGCAGTGAATCAGGAATTGGAGAGACCCAGTACTTC. The encoded protein is CASSESGIGETQYF.